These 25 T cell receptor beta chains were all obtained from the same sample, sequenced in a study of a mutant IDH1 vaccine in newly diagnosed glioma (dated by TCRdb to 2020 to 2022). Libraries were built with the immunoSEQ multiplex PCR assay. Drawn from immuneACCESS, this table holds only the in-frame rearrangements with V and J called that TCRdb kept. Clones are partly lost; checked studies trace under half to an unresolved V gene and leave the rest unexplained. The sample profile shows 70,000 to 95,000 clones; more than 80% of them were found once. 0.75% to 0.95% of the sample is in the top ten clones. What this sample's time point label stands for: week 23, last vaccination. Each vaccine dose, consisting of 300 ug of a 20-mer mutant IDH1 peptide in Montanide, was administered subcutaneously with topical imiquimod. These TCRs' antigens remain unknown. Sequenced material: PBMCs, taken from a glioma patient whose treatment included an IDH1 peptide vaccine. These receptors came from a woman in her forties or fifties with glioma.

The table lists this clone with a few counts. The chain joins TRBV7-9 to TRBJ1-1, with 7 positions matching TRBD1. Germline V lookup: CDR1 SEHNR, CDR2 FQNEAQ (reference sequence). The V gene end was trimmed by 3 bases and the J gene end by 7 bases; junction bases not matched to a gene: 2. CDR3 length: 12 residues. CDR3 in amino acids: CASSLGDSEAFF. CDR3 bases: TGTGCCAGCAGCTTGGGGGACAGTGAAGCTTTCTTT. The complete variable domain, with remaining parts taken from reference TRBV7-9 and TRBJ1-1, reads DTGVSQNPRHKITKRGQNVTFRCDPISEHNRLYWYRQTLGQGPEFLTYFQNEAQLEKSRLLSDRFSAERPKGSFSTLEIQRTEQGDSAMYLCASSLGDSEAFFGQGTRLTVV.

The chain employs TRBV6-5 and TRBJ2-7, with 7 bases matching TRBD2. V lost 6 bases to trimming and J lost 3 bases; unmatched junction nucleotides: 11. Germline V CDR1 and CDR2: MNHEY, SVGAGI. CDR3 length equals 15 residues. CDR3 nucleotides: TGTGCCAGCAGCCTCCGACTAGCAGGATTCTACGAGCAGTACTTC. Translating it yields CASSLRLAGFYEQYF.

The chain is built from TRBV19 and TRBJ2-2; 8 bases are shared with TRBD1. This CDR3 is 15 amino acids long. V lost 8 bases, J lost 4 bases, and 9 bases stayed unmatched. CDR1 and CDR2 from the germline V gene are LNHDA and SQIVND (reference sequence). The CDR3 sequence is CASRTGRGLTGELFF. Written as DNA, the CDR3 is TGTGCCAGTCGAACGGGCAGGGGGCTCACCGGGGAGCTGTTTTTT.

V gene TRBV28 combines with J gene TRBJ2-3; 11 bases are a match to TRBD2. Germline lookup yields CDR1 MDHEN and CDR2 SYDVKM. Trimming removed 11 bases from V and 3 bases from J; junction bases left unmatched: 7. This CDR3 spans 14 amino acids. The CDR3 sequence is CALTSGRSTDTQYF. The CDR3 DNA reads TGTGCCCTCACTAGCGGGAGATCGACAGATACGCAGTATTTT.

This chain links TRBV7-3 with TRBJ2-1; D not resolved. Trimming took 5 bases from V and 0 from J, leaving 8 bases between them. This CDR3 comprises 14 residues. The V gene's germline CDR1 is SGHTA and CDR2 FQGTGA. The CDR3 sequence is CASSPQNSYNEQFF. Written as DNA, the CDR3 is TGTGCCAGCAGCCCTCAGAACTCCTACAATGAGCAGTTCTTC.

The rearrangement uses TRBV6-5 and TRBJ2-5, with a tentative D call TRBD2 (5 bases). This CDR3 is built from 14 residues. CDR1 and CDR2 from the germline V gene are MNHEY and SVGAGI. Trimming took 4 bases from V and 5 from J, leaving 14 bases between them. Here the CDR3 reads CASSSRELGETQYF. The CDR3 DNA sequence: TGTGCCAGCAGTTCGAGGGAGTTGGGCGAGACCCAGTACTTC.

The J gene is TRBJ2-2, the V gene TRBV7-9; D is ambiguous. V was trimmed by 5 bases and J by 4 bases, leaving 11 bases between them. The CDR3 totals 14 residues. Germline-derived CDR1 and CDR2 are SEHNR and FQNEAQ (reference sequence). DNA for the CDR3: TGTGCCAGCAGCGATAGCCAGGCCACCGGGGAGCTGTTTTTT. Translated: CASSDSQATGELFF.

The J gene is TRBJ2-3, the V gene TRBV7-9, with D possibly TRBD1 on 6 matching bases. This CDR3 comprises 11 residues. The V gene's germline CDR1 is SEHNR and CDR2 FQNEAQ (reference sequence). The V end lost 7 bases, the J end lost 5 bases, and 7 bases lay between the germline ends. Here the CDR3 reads CASKGGDTQYF. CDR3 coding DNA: TGTGCCAGCAAAGGGGGAGATACGCAGTATTTT.

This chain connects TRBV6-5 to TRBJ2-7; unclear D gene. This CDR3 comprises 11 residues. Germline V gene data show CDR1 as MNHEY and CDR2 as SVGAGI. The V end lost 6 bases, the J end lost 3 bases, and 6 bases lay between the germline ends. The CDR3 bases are TGTGCCAGCAGCGCGTTCTACGAGCAGTACTTC. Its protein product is CASSAFYEQYF.

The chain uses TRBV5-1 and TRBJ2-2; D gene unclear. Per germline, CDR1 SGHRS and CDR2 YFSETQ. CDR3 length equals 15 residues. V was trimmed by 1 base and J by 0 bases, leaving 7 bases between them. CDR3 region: CASSLYQTNTGELFF. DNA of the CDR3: TGCGCCAGCAGCTTGTACCAGACGAACACCGGGGAGCTGTTTTTT.

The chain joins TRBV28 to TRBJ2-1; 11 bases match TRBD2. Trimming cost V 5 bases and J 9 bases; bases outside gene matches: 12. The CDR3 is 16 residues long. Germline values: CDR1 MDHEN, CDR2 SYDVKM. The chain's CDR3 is CASSPRLAGRIGEQFF. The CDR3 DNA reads TGTGCCAGCAGTCCAAGACTAGCGGGAAGGATTGGTGAGCAGTTCTTC.

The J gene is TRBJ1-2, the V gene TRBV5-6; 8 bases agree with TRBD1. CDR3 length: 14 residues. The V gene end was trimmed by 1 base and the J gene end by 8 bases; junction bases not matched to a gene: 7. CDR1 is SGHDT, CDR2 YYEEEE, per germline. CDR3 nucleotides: TGTGCCAGCAGCTTGCCAGGACAGGGAAGAGGCTACACCTTC. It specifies CASSLPGQGRGYTF.

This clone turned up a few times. The CDR3 spells CASSIFRDSYTF. Written as DNA, the CDR3 is TGTGCCAGTAGTATATTCCGGGACAGCTACACCTTC. The gene calls are TRBV19 and TRBJ1-2, with D possibly being TRBD1 (6 bases). Between the trimmed V and J ends, which lost 2 bases and 9 bases, there was a span of 10 bases. Looked up from germline, CDR1 is LNHDA and CDR2 is SQIVND (reference sequence). The CDR3 totals 12 residues. Full variable domain (rest looked up from reference TRBV19 and TRBJ1-2): DGGITQSPKYLFRKEGQNVTLSCEQNLNHDAMYWYRQDPGQGLRLIYYSQIVNDFQKGDIAEGYSVSREKKESFPLTVTSAQKNPTAFYLCASSIFRDSYTFGSGTRLTVV.

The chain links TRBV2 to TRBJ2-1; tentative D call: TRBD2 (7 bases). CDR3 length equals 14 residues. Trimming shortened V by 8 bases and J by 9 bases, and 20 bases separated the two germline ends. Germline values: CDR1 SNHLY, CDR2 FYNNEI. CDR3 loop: CASLALQGGGEQFF. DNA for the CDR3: TGTGCCAGCCTAGCTTTACAGGGAGGGGGTGAGCAGTTCTTC.

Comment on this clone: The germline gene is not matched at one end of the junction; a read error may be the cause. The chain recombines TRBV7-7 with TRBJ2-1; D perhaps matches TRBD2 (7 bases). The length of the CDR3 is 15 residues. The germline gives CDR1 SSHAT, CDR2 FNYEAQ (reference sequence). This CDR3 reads CASSPHGGATNEQFF. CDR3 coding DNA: TGTGCTAGCAGCCCCCATGGGGGGGCCACCAATGAGCAGTTCTTC.

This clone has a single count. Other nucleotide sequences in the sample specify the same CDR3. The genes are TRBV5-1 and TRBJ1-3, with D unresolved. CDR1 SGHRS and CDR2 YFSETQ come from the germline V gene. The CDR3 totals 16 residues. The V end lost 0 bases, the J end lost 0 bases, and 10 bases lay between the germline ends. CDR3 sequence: CASSLGGTSSGNTIYF. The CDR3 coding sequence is TGCGCCAGCAGCTTGGGAGGAACTAGCTCTGGAAACACCATATATTTT.

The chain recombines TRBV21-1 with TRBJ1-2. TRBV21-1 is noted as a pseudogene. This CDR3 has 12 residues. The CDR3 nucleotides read TGTGCCCCGCCCAAGGTTCTCTATGGCTACACCTTC. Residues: CAPPKVLYGYTF.

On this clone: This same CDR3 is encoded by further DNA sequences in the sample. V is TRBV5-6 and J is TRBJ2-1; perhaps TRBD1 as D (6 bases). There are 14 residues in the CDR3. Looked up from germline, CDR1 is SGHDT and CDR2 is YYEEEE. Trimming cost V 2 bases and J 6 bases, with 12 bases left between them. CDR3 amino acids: CASSLRQGFNEQFF. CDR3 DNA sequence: TGTGCCAGCAGCTTAAGGCAGGGGTTCAATGAGCAGTTCTTC.

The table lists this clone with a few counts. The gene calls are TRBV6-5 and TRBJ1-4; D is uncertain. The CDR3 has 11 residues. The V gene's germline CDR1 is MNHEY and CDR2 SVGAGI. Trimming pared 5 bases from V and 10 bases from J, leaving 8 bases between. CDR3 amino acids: CASSDDVKLFF. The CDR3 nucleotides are TGTGCCAGCAGTGACGATGTAAAACTGTTTTTT.

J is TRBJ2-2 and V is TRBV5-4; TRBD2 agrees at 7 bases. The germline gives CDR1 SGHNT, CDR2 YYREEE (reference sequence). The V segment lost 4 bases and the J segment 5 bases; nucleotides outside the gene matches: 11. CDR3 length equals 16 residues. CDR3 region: CASSPAGGRGTGELFF. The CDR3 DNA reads TGTGCCAGCAGCCCCGCAGGCGGGAGAGGTACCGGGGAGCTGTTTTTT.

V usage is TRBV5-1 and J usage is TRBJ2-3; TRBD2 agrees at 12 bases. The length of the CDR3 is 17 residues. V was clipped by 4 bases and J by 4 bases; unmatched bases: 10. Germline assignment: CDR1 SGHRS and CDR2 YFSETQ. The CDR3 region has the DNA TGCGCCAGCAGCCCCGCCCGGGCTAGCGGGAGGGCAGATACGCAGTATTTT. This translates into CASSPARASGRADTQYF. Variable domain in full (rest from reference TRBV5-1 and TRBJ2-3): KAGVTQTPRYLIKTRGQQVTLSCSPISGHRSVSWYQQTPGQGLQFLFEYFSETQRNKGNFPGRFSGRQFSNSRSEMNVSTLELGDSALYLCASSPARASGRADTQYFGPGTRLTVL.

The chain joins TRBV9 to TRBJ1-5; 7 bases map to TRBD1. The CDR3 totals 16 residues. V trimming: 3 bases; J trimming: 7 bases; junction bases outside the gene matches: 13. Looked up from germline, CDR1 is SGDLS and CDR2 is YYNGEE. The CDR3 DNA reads TGTGCCAGCAGCGCGAGAGGGGACAGCTCCAGACAGCCCCAGCATTTT. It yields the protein CASSARGDSSRQPQHF.

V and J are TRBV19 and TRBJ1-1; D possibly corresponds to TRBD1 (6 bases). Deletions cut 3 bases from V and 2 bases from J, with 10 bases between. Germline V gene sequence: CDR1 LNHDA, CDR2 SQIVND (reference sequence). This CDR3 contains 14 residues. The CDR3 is CASSMRGDNTEAFF. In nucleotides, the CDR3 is TGTGCCAGTAGTATGAGGGGGGACAACACTGAAGCTTTCTTT.

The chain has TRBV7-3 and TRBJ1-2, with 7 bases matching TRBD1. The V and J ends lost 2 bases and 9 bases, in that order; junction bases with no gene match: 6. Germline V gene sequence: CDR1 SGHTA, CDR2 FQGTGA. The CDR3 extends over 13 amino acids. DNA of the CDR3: TGTGCCAGCAGCTTAGGAGGGGGCATCAGCTACACCTTC. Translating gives CASSLGGGISYTF.

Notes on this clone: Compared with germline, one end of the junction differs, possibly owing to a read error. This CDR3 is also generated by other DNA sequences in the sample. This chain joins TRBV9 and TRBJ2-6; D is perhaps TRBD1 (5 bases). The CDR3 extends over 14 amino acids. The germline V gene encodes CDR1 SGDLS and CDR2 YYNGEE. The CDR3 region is CASSATSGANVLTF. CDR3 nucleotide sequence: TGTGCCAGCAGCGCAACCTCTGGGGCCAATGTCCTGACTTTC.